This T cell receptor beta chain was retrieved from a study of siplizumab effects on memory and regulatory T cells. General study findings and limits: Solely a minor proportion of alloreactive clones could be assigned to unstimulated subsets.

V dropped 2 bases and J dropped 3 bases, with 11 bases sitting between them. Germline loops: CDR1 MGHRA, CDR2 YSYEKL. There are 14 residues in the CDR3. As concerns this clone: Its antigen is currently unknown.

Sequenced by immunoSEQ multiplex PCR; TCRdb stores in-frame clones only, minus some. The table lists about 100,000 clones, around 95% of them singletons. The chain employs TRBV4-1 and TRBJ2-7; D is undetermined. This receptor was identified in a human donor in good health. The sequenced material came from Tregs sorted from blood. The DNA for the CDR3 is TGCGCCAGCAGCCAAACCTTACGGGTCTACGAGCAGTACTTC. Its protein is CASSQTLRVYEQYF.